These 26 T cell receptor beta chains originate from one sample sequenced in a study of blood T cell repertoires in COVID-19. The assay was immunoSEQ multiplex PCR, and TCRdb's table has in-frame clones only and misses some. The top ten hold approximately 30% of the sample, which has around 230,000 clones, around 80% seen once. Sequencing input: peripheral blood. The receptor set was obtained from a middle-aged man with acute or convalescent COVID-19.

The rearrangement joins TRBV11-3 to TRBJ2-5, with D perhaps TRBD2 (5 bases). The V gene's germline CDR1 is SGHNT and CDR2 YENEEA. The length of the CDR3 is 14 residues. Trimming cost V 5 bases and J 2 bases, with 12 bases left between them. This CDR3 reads CASSPGGAQETQYF. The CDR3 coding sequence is TGTGCCAGCAGCCCCGGAGGAGCTCAAGAGACCCAGTACTTC.

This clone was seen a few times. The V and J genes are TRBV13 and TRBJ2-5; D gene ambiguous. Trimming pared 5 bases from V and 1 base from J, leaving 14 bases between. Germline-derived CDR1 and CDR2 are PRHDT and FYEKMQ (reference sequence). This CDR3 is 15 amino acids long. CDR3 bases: TGTGCCAGCAGCCGCCGGGTAGCTGCCCAAGAGACCCAGTACTTC. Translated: CASSRRVAAQETQYF.

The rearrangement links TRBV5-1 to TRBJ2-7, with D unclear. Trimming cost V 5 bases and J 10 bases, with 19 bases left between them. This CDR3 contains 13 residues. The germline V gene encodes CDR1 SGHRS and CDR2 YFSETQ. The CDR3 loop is CASSRTYERTQYF. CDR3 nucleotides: TGCGCCAGCAGTCGCACCTACGAGAGAACCCAGTACTTC.

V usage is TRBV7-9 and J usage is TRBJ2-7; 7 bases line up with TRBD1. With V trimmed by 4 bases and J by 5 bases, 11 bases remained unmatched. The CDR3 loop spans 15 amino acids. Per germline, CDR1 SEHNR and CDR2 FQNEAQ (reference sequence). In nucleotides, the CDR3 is TGTGCCAGCAGCTCAGCCGGGACAGTTCTCAACGAGCAGTACTTC. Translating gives CASSSAGTVLNEQYF.

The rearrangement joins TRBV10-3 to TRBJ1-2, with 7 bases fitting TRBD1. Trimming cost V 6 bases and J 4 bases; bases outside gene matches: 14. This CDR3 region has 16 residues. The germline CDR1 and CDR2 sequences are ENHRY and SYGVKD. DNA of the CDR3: TGTGCCATCAGCCGGGACAGCCCCGGGCGCTCCTATGGCTACACCTTC. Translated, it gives CAISRDSPGRSYGYTF.

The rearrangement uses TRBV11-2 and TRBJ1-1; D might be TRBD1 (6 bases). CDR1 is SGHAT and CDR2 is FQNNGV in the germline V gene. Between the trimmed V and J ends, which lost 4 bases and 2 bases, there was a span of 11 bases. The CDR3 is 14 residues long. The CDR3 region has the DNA TGTGCCAGCAGCTGGGGGCCCGGAAACACTGAAGCTTTCTTT. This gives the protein CASSWGPGNTEAFF.

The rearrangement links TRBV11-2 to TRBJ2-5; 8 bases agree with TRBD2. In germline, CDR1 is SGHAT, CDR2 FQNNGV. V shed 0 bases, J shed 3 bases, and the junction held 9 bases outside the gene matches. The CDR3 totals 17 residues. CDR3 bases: TGTGCCAGCAGCTTAGATCTAGGAGCGGGGGATAAAGAGACCCAGTACTTC. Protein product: CASSLDLGAGDKETQYF.

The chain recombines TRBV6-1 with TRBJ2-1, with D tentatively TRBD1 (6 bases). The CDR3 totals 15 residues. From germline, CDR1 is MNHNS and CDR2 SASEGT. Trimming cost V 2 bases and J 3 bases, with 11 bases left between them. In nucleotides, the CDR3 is TGTGCCAGCAGTGAAACCTCGGGACACTACAATGAGCAGTTCTTC. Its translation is CASSETSGHYNEQFF.

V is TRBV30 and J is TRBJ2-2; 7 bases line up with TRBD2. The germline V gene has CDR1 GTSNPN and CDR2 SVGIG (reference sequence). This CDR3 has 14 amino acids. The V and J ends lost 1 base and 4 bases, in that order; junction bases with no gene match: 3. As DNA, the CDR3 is TGTGCCTGGAGTGCGGGACTATCCACCGGGGAGCTGTTTTTT. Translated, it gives CAWSAGLSTGELFF.

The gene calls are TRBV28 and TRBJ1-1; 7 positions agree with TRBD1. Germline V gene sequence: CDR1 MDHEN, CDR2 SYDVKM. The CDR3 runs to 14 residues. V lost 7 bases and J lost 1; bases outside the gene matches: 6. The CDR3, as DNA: TGTGCCAGCACCTCGGGACAGACGAACACTGAAGCTTTCTTT. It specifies CASTSGQTNTEAFF.

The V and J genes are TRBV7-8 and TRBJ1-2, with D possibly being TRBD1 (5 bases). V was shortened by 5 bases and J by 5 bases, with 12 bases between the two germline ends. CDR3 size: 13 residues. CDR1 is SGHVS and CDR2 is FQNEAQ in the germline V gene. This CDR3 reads CASSPPGRYGYTF. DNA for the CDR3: TGTGCCAGCAGCCCCCCAGGGCGGTATGGCTACACCTTC.

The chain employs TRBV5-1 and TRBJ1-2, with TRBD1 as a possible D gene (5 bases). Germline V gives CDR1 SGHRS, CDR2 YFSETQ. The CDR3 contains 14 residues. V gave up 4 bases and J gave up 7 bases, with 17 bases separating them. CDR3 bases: TGCGCCAGCAGCGAATCGCAGGGTTTGGGTGGCTACACCTTC. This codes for CASSESQGLGGYTF.

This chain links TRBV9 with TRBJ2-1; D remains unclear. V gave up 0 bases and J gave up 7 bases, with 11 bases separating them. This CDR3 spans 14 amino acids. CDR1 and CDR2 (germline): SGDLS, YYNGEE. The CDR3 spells CASSVDGSANEQFF. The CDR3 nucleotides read TGTGCCAGCAGCGTAGATGGGTCAGCGAATGAGCAGTTCTTC.

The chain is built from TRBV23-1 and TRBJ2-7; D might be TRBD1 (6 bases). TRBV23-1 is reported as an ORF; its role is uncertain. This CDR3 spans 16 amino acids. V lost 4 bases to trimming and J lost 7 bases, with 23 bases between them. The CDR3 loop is CASSRSRDRSLGEQYF. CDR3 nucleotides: TGCGCCAGCAGTCGCTCGCGAGACAGGAGCTTAGGGGAGCAGTACTTC.

In DNA, the CDR3 is TGTGCCAGCTCACCCGGGGCAGGGGCGTATGATCAGCCCCAGCATTTT. Translation gives CASSPGAGAYDQPQHF. The V gene is TRBV18, the J gene TRBJ1-5, with TRBD1 as a possible D gene (6 bases). The CDR3 loop spans 16 amino acids. Trimming removed 3 bases at V and 5 bases at J, with 17 bases between. CDR1 is KGHSH and CDR2 is LQKENI in the germline V gene.

Here the CDR3 reads CASSPWTGDGYTF. CDR3 nucleotide sequence: TGCGCCAGCAGCCCCTGGACAGGGGATGGCTACACCTTC. V is TRBV4-3 and J is TRBJ1-2; 9 bases line up with TRBD1. Germline lookup yields CDR1 LGHNA and CDR2 YSLEER. The CDR3 covers 13 residues. V lost 4 bases to trimming and J lost 6 bases; unmatched junction nucleotides: 3.

Written as DNA, the CDR3 is TGCGCCAGCAGACCGGGACAGAACACCGGGGAGCTGTTTTTT. Its translation: CASRPGQNTGELFF. The chain has TRBV5-1 and TRBJ2-2; possible D gene TRBD1, 6 bases. CDR1 and CDR2 from the germline V gene are SGHRS and YFSETQ. V lost 5 bases and J 1 base, leaving 9 bases between the germline ends. There are 14 residues in the CDR3.

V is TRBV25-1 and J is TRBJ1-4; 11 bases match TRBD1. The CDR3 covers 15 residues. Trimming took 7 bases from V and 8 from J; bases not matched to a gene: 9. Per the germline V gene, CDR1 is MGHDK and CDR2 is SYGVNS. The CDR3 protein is CASTPEDRGREKLFF. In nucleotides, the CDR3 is TGTGCCAGCACTCCCGAGGACAGGGGGCGAGAAAAACTGTTTTTT.

CDR3 residues: CASSGQPSTDTQYF. In DNA form, the CDR3 reads TGTGCCAGCAGCGGACAGCCTAGCACAGATACGCAGTATTTT. The genes are TRBV2 and TRBJ2-3; a possible D gene is TRBD1 (6 bases). Germline V CDR1 and CDR2: SNHLY, FYNNEI. The CDR3 is 14 amino acids. The V end lost 6 bases, the J end lost 0 bases, and 10 bases lay between the germline ends.

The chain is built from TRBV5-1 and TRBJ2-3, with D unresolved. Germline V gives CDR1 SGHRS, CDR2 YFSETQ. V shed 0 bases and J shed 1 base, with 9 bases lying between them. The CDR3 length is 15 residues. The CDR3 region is CASSLGDWGTDTQYF. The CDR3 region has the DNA TGCGCCAGCAGCTTGGGCGACTGGGGCACAGATACGCAGTATTTT.

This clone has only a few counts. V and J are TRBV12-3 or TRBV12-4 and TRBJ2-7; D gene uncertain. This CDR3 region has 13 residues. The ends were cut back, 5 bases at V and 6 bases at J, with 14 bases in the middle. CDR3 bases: TGTGCCAGCAGTCCTGTCGGAGTAAGCGAGCAGTACTTC. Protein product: CASSPVGVSEQYF.

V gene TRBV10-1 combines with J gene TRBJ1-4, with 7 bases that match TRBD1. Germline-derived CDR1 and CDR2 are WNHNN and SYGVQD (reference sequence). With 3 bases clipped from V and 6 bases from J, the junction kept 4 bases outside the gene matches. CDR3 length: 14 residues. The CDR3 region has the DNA TGCGCCAGCAGTGACGGGACAGTTTATGAAAAACTGTTTTTT. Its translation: CASSDGTVYEKLFF.

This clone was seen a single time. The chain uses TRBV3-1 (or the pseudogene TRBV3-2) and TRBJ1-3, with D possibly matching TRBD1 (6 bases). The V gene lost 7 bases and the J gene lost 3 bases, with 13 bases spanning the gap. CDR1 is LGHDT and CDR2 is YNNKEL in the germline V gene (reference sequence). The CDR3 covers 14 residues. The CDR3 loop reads CASNRGGVGNTIYF. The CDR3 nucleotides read TGTGCCAGCAACCGAGGGGGGGTTGGAAACACCATATATTTT.

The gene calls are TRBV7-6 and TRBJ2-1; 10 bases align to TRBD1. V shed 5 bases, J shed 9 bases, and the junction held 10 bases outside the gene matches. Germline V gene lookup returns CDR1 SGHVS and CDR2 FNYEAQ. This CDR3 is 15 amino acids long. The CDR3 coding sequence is TGTGCCAGCAGCACTCCGGGACAGGGGATTCTTGAGCAGTTCTTC. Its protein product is CASSTPGQGILEQFF.

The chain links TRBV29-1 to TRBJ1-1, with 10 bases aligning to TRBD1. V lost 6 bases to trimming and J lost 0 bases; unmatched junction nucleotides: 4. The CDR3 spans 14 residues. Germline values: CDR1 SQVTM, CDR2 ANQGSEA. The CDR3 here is CSVNGQGVNTEAFF. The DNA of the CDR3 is TGCAGCGTGAACGGACAGGGGGTGAACACTGAAGCTTTCTTT. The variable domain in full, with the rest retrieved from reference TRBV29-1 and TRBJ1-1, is SAVISQKPSRDICQRGTSLTIQCQVDSQVTMMFWYRQQPGQSLTLIATANQGSEATYESGFVIDKFPISRPNLTFSTLTVSNMSPEDSSIYLCSVNGQGVNTEAFFGQGTRLTVV.

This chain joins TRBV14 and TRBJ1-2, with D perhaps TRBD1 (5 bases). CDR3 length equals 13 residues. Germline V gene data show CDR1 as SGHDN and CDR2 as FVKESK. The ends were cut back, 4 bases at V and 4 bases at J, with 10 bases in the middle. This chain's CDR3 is CASSRGLSYGYTF. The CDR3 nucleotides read TGTGCCAGCAGCCGGGGACTGAGCTATGGCTACACCTTC.